The T cell receptor (beta chain) described here comes from a study of T cells in tuberculosis. The wider study: This South African cohort compared adolescents with or without latent tuberculosis against adults with active tuberculosis.

Time point in this sample: new active TB diagnosis, blood taken before or within 7 days of starting treatment. Data came from immunoSEQ multiplex PCR; TCRdb stores just in-frame clones and leaves some out. The sample consists of tens of thousands of clones, 86% of them appearing once. Whole-study findings and limits: Active tuberculosis patients had shorter CDR3-alpha; the beta difference was nonsignificant. Active tuberculosis TCR-alpha repertoires lay closer to GMM-specific TCRs than IGRA-negative controls, suggesting clonal expansion.

The germline V gene encodes CDR1 SGHRS and CDR2 YFSETQ. V gave up 2 bases and J gave up 0 bases; unmatched junction bases: 5. The CDR3 sequence is 17 residues long. This clone is categorized as medium-sized. Its specificity is not known. The TCR comes from an adult with tuberculosis. The sequences come from PBMCs, collected at tuberculosis diagnosis. The chain uses TRBV5-1 and TRBJ1-4, with 9 positions matching TRBD1. The CDR3 DNA reads as TGCGCCAGCAGCTTCGACAGGGGGACTGCAACTAATGAAAAACTGTTTTTT. Its translation: CASSFDRGTATNEKLFF.